Presented here are 4 T cell receptor beta chains from one specimen sequenced in a study of OX40 agonist ivuxolimab in advanced cancers. Using immunoSEQ multiplex PCR, the repertoire was profiled, and TCRdb retains in-frame clones only, with some absent. The table shows 82,000 or so clones, with around 85% occurring only once. The input for sequencing was CD4+ or CD8+ T cells sorted from blood, taken in a trial of the OX40 agonist ivuxolimab. These TCRs come from an adult with an advanced solid tumor such as melanoma, head and neck, liver or kidney cancer.

DNA for the CDR3: TGCGCCAGCAGCCAAGTCTCGGCCAGGGTACGCGAAAAACTGTTTTTT. It is translated as CASSQVSARVREKLFF. The genes are TRBV4-1 and TRBJ1-4; TRBD1 is a possible D gene (5 bases). CDR1 MGHRA and CDR2 YSYEKL come from the germline V gene. V lost 1 base and J 8 bases, leaving 17 bases between the germline ends. The CDR3 has 16 amino acids.

The genes are TRBV7-2 and TRBJ2-1; the match to TRBD1 covers 9 bases. With V trimmed by 3 bases and J by 4 bases, 4 bases remained unmatched. The germline V gene encodes CDR1 SGHTA and CDR2 FQGNSA. This CDR3 is built from 15 residues. The CDR3 DNA reads as TGTGCCAGCAGCTTCCGGGACAGGGTGTACAATGAGCAGTTCTTC. Translating gives CASSFRDRVYNEQFF.

This clone was seen only once. V gene TRBV4-2 combines with J gene TRBJ2-7; no clear D gene. Between the trimmed V and J ends, which lost 0 bases and 0 bases, there was a span of 6 bases. The CDR3 extends over 14 amino acids. Germline-derived CDR1 and CDR2 are LGHNA and YNFKEQ. The CDR3 region is CASSQDPYSYEQYF. CDR3 nucleotide sequence: TGTGCCAGCAGCCAAGATCCGTACTCCTACGAGCAGTACTTC.

This chain joins TRBV18 and TRBJ2-7; tentative D call: TRBD2 (5 bases). V lost 3 bases and J lost 2, with 11 bases in between. CDR3 length equals 14 residues. Germline V gives CDR1 KGHSH, CDR2 LQKENI. The CDR3: CASSPGLQAYEQYF. The DNA for the CDR3 is TGTGCCAGCTCACCCGGACTCCAGGCCTACGAGCAGTACTTC.